The clone carrying this TCR beta chain was observed a few times. Its specificity is unknown. In germline, CDR1 is MGHRA, CDR2 YSYEKL. J was trimmed by 8 bases and V by 0 bases; bases with no gene match: 12. The CDR3 runs 17 residues. Only in-frame clones appear in the TCRdb table, and some are missing; sequencing was by immunoSEQ multiplex PCR. The data contain about 190,000 clones, 86% of them singletons. The data derive from a study of cytomegalovirus exposure and HLA in healthy donors. Regarding the study as a whole: Researchers counted around 160 TCR beta chains as cytomegalovirus-associated. Cytomegalovirus status was reportedly diagnosed by the classifier with high sensitivity and specificity.

Material: PBMCs. The receptor was derived from a woman between 18 and 29 years old in good health and CMV-seronegative. The rearrangement uses TRBV4-1 and TRBJ2-1, with 8 bases matching TRBD2. The CDR3 spells CASSQDREGSARDEQFF. DNA for the CDR3: TGCGCCAGCAGCCAAGATCGGGAGGGCTCCGCTAGGGATGAGCAGTTCTTC.